What follows is one T cell receptor beta chain and its context. Its target antigen remains unknown. Per-base quality was not reported, and no clone a single base away is much larger than it. Donors were healthy HIV-negative adults with no recently reported acute infections or vaccinations. Only Caucasian adults living in Nashville, Tennessee, USA were represented among the donors. CD4+ T cells were enriched by magnetic negative selection, after which naive cells were positively selected on CD45RA and the negative fraction was taken as the memory subset. After blood collection by leukapheresis, PBMCs were isolated using Ficoll-Histopaque density gradient centrifugation and then cryopreserved in the vapor phase of liquid nitrogen. Analytical flow cytometry was used to check the purity and quantity of each magnetically sorted T cell population. Genomic DNA was isolated from each sorted fraction and quantified by UV absorbance on a Nanodrop 2000c.

Using the deep immunoSEQ assay, multiplex PCR amplified TCR CDR3 regions from genomic DNA. Extracted genomic DNA from each cell subset was distributed evenly across all wells of several immunoSEQ 96-well plates, and each plate was treated as a replicate. Each replicate PCR for sorted subsets received around 210 ng genomic DNA, equal to tens of thousands of T cell genomes. Purified libraries were measured with a Qubit 3.0 fluorometer, size-checked on a Bioanalyzer 2100, and measured again with the KAPA Library Quantification kit. Each immunoSEQ 96-well plate was sequenced on its own single-read 150-cycle Illumina NextSeq 550 flow cell. In the original analysis: The immunoSEQ output contained only junctional sequences without quality scores, so filtering could not match that applied to full-length reads. To assign V/J genes and CDR3, sequences were annotated against IMGT germline references using PyIR, a Python wrapper for IgBLAST v1.9. Reads with weak V/J assignments (E-value above 1e-6), missing CDR3, stop codons, out-of-frame junctions, or ambiguous translated residues were removed. V3J clonotypes were defined as sequences sharing an identical inferred V gene, J gene, and CDR3 amino acid sequence. To compute the percentage overlap between repertoires, the number of shared unique clonotypes was divided by the size of the smaller repertoire. Three approaches were used to assess repertoire richness: RTK rarefaction, the Chao1 estimator, and Recon v2.1 estimates of unobserved clonotypes. For all TCRbeta clonotypes obtained by the gDNA method from several donors, generation probabilities were computed with OLGA. Drawn from immuneACCESS, this table holds only the in-frame rearrangements with V and J called that TCRdb kept. Clones are partly lost; checked studies trace under half to an unresolved V gene and leave the rest unexplained. D and trimming were read from the DNA, whereas the V and J calls and clone size are those reported in that table. The sample profile shows some 2,100,000 clones; roughly 95% of them were found once. The ten largest account for about 0.13% of the sample.

The data were obtained in a study of shared clonotypes between healthy human individuals (TCRdb year 2020). Notes on the research overall: The cohort included three men and two women between 18 and 49 years of age. For each donor, three plates each were used for CD4 naive and CD4 memory, two plates were used for CD8 naive, and one plate was used for CD8 memory. To estimate repertoire size and how much clonotype sharing occurs between individuals, the study deeply sequenced the blood TCR repertoires of roughly 5 healthy adults. Different laboratories and diverse techniques were used to prepare libraries and sequence TCR repertoires, to increase sequencing depth and limit assay-specific biases. Leukapheresis yielded between about 0.9 and 8.9 billion PBMCs per donor. The study at large found these results: Because the study included only a small number of donors, the genetic and exposure-history diversity represented was limited. Based on pairwise subsampling, the degree of clonotype sharing among donors was expected to be affected by sequencing depth. Sampling was restricted to blood, and TCR repertoires in tissues likely differ from the TCR repertoires found in blood. When a few donors were compared, the shared fraction of clonotypes was around 4.6% for naive CD4, more than 3% for naive CD8, 2% to 2.5% for memory CD4, and roughly 0.43% for memory CD8. Incomplete sequencing was indicated by rarefaction of sorted-subset datasets, despite the large sequencing depth. Compared with non-shared clonotypes, the clonotypes found in all four sorted-subset donors had higher generation probabilities. Naive subsets generally had larger estimated clonotype richness than memory subsets.

V sheds 4 bases and J sheds 3 bases, leaving 7 bases between their ends. The germline V gene provides CDR1 SNHLY and CDR2 FYNNEI. The CDR3 contains 12 residues, cysteine and phenylalanine counted. Only the CDR3 DNA stays, 36 bases, in frame from base 1. Sequenced material: naive CD4+ T cells sorted from blood. Explained via the paper, the cell subset or site label denotes: CD45RA+ positively selected. This TCR came from a man between 18 and 29 years old in good health. The V and J segments used are TRBV2 and TRBJ2-7; too little of a D gene remains to name it. The DNA is as follows: TGTGCCAGCAGTGGACGGTTCTACGAGCAGTACTTC. The resulting protein is CASSGRFYEQYF.